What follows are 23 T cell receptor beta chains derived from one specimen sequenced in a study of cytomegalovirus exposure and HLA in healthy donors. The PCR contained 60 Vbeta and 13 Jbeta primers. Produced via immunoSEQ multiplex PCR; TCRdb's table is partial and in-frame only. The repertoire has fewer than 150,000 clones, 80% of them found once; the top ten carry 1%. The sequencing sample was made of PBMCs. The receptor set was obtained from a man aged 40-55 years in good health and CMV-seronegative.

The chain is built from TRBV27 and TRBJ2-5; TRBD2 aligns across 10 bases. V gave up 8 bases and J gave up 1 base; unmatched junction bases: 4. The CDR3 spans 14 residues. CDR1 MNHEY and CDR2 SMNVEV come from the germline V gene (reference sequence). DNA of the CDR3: TGTGCCAGCGGGGGACTAGCGACCCAAGAGACCCAGTACTTC. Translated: CASGGLATQETQYF.

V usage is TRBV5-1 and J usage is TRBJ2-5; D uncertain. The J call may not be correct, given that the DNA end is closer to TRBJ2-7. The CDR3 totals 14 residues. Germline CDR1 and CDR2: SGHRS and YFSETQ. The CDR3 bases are TGCGCCAGCAGCTTGGGTATCTACTCCTACGAGCAGTACTTC. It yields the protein CASSLGIYSYEQYF.

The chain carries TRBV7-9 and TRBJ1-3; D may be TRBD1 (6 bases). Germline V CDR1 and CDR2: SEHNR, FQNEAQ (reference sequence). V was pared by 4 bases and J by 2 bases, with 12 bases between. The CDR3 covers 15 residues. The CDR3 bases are TGTGCCAGCAGCTCCTTAAAGGGGGCTGGAAACACCATATATTTT. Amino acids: CASSSLKGAGNTIYF.

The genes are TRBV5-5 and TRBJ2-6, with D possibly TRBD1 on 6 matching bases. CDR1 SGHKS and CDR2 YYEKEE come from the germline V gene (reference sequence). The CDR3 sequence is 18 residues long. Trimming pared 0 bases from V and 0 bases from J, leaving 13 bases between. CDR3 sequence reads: CASSLAAGVSSGANVLTF. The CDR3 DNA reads TGTGCCAGCAGCTTGGCGGCAGGGGTGAGCTCTGGGGCCAACGTCCTGACTTTC.

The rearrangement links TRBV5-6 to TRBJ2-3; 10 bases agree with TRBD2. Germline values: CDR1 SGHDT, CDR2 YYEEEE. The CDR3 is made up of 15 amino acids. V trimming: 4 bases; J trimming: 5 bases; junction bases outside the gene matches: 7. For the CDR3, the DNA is TGTGCCAGCAGCGAAGCGGGAGGGCCTGAAGATACGCAGTATTTT. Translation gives CASSEAGGPEDTQYF.

CDR3 loop: CASGLPDRSRIEAFF. As DNA, the CDR3 is TGTGCTAGTGGTCTACCGGACAGGTCTCGGATTGAAGCTTTCTTT. The chain carries TRBV12-5 and TRBJ1-1, with 7 bases fitting TRBD1. CDR1 is LGHNT and CDR2 is FRNRAP in the germline V gene. CDR3 length equals 15 residues. V trimming: 5 bases; J trimming: 7 bases; junction bases outside the gene matches: 13.

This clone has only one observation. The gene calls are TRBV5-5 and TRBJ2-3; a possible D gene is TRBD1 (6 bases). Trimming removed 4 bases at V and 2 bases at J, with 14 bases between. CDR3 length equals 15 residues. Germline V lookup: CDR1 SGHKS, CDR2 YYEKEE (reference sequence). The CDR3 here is CASSQGHGNTDTQYF. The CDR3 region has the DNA TGTGCCAGCAGCCAGGGACACGGAAACACAGATACGCAGTATTTT.

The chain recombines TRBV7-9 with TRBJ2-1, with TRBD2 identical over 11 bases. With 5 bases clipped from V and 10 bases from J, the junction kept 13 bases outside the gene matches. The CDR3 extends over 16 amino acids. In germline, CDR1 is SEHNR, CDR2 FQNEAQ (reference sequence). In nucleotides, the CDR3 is TGTGCCAGCAGCCCGGGAGGAACTAGCGGGAGTAGGGAGCAGTTCTTC. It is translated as CASSPGGTSGSREQFF.

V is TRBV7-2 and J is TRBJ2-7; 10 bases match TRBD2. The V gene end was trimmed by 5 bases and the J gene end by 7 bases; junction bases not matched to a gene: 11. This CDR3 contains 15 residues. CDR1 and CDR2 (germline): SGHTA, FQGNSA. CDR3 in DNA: TGTGCCAGCAGCCCCACTCTAGCGGGAGCAAGAGAGCAGTACTTC. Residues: CASSPTLAGAREQYF.

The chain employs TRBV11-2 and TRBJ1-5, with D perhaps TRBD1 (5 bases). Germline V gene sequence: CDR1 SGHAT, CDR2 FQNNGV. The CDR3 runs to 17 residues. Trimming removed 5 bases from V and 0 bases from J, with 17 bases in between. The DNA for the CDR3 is TGTGCCAGCAGCCCAGGGCGGAGTGGCAGTAGCAATCAGCCCCAGCATTTT. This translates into CASSPGRSGSSNQPQHF.

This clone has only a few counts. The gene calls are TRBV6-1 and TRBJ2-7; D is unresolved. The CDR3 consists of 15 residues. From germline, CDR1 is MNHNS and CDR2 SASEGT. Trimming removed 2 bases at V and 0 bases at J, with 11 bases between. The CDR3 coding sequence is TGTGCCAGCAGTGAAACCCGACATTACTCCTACGAGCAGTACTTC. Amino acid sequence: CASSETRHYSYEQYF.

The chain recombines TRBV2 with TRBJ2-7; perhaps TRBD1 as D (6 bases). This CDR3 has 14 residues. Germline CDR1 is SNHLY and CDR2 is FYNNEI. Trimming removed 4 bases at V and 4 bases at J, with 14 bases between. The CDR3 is CASSAGSGTYEQYF. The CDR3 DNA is TGTGCCAGCAGTGCAGGGTCAGGGACATACGAGCAGTACTTC.

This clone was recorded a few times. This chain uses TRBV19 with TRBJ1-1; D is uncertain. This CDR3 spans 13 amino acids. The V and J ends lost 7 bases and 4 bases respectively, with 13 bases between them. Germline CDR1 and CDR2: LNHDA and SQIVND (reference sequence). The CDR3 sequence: CASTRGPTTEAFF. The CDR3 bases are TGTGCCAGTACCCGAGGGCCCACCACTGAAGCTTTCTTT.

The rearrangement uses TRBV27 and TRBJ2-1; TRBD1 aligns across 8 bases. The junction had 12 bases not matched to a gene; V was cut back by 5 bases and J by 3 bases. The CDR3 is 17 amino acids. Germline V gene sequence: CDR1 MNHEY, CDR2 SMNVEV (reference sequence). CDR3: CASSLPGGATDYNEQFF. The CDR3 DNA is TGTGCCAGCAGTCTTCCAGGGGGCGCAACGGACTACAATGAGCAGTTCTTC.

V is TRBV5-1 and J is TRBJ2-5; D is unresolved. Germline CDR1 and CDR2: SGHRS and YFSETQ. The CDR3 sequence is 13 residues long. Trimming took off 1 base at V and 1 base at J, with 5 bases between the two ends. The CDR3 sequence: CASSLTVQETQYF. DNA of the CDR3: TGCGCCAGCAGCTTGACAGTCCAAGAGACCCAGTACTTC.

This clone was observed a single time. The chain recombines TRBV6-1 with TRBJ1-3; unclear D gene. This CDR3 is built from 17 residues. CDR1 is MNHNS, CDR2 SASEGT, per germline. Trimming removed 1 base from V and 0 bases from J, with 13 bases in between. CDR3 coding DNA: TGTGCCAGCAGTGAAGTATGGCGGAAGTACTCTGGAAACACCATATATTTT. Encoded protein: CASSEVWRKYSGNTIYF.

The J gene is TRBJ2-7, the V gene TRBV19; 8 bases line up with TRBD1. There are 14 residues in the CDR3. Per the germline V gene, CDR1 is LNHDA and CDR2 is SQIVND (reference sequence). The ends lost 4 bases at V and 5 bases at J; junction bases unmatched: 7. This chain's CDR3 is CASSTRDRLNEQYF. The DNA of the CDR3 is TGTGCCAGTAGTACCCGGGACAGGCTGAACGAGCAGTACTTC.

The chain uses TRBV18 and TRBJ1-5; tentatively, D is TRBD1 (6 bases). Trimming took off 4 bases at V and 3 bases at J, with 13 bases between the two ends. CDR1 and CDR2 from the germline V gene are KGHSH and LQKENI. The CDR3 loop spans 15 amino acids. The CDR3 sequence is CASSLQGILNQPQHF. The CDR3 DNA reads TGTGCCAGCTCACTACAGGGTATCCTCAATCAGCCCCAGCATTTT.

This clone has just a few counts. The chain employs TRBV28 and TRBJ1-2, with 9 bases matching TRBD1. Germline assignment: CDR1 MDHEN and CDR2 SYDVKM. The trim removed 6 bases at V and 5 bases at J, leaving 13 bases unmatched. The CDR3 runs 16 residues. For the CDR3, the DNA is TGTGCCAGCAGCCCACCGGGACAGGGCGGTAGATATGGCTACACCTTC. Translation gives CASSPPGQGGRYGYTF.

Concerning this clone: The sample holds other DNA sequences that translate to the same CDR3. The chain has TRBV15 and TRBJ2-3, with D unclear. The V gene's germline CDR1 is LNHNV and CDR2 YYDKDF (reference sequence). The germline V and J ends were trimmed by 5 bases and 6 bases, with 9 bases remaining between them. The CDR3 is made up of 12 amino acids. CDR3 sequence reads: CATSRGSDTQYF. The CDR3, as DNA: TGTGCCACCAGCCGAGGTTCGGATACGCAGTATTTT.

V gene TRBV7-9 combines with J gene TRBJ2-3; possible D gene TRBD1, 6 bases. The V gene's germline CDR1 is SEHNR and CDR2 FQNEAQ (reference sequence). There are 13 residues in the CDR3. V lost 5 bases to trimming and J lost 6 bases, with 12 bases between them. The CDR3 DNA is TGTGCCAGCAGCACTACAGGGTCTGATACGCAGTATTTT. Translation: CASSTTGSDTQYF.

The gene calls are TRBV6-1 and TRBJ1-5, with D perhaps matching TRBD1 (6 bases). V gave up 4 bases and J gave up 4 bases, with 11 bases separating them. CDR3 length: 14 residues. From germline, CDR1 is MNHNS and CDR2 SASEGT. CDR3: CASSAGQRNQPQHF. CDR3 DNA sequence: TGTGCCAGCAGTGCCGGACAGAGAAATCAGCCCCAGCATTTT.

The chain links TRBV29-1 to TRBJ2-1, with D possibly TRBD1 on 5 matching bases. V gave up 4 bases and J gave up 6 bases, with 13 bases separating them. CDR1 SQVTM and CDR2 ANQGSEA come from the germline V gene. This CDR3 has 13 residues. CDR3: CSVAQGWSNEQFF. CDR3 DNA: TGCAGCGTTGCCCAGGGCTGGAGCAATGAGCAGTTCTTC.